This TCR beta chain was recovered during a study of T cells after yellow fever vaccination. By 5'RACE template switching, TCR cDNA was produced, with a universal primer site and UMIs added in the process. TCRdb re-called the 5' RACE reads with MiXCR, one entry per CDR3 protein. The data contain about 330,000 distinct CDR3 sequences, over 4% of them singletons. Germline V gives CDR1 MNHEY, CDR2 SVGAGI. Trimming pared 6 bases from V and 12 bases from J, leaving 14 bases between. The CDR3 has 12 residues. Study outcomes and limitations: Any FACS-sorted repertoire could hold abundant clonotypes that contaminate it from the bulk population.

On this clonotype: Its antigen is unknown.

The source is a man in his late teens or twenties who received the YFV17D yellow fever vaccine. The material was PBMCs, obtained 5 days after the yellow fever booster vaccination. The chain uses TRBV6-5 and TRBJ1-4, with D possibly TRBD1 on 5 matching bases. The CDR3 coding sequence is TGTGCCAGCAGACTCACAGGCGGACAACTGTTTTTT. Its protein is CASRLTGGQLFF.